Below are 14 T cell receptor beta chains sequenced from a single sample in a study of cytotoxic CD8 clonotypes in ibrutinib-treated CLL. Assay used: immunoSEQ multiplex PCR; TCRdb lists only in-frame clones, some missing. The sample yields tens of thousands of clones, 71% seen once. Sequenced here: PBMCs, sampled at disease progression, from a patient treated with ibrutinib. The receptors here all came from a human donor with chronic lymphocytic leukemia.

This chain links TRBV6-1 with TRBJ2-7, with D possibly TRBD1 on 6 matching bases. The V end lost 4 bases, the J end lost 2 bases, and 15 bases lay between the germline ends. The CDR3 loop spans 15 amino acids. The V gene's germline CDR1 is MNHNS and CDR2 SASEGT. This chain's CDR3 is CASSAPDRSTYEQYF. CDR3 nucleotides: TGTGCCAGCAGTGCGCCGGACAGATCTACCTACGAGCAGTACTTC.

This clone was seen a handful of times. The chain recombines TRBV5-4 with TRBJ2-2; TRBD2 is a possible D gene (6 bases). The CDR3 loop spans 14 amino acids. Trimming left V 4 bases short and J 7 bases short, with 14 bases between. Germline V gives CDR1 SGHNT, CDR2 YYREEE (reference sequence). Written as DNA, the CDR3 is TGTGCCAGCAGCGGAGGGCCCGGGAACGGGGAGCTGTTTTTT. It codes for CASSGGPGNGELFF. Looking up the rest from reference TRBV5-4 and TRBJ2-2 gives the full variable domain: ETGVTQSPTHLIKTRGQQVTLRCSSQSGHNTVSWYQQALGQGPQFIFQYYREEENGRGNFPPRFSGLQFPNYSSELNVNALELDDSALYLCASSGGPGNGELFFGEGSRLTVL.

In this sample, this clone turned up a few times. The rearrangement links TRBV5-1 to TRBJ1-1, with D perhaps TRBD1 (5 bases). There are 14 residues in the CDR3. Germline V gene lookup returns CDR1 SGHRS and CDR2 YFSETQ. The germline V and J ends were trimmed by 4 bases and 11 bases, with 21 bases remaining between them. The CDR3 loop reads CASSAKGEGFGAFF. The DNA of the CDR3 is TGCGCCAGCAGCGCCAAAGGGGAGGGATTTGGGGCTTTCTTT. The full variable domain, in which reference TRBV5-1 and TRBJ1-1 provide the parts outside the CDR3, is KAGVTQTPRYLIKTRGQQVTLSCSPISGHRSVSWYQQTPGQGLQFLFEYFSETQRNKGNFPGRFSGRQFSNSRSEMNVSTLELGDSALYLCASSAKGEGFGAFFGQGTRLTVV.

This clone has ten or more counts. The gene calls are TRBV12-5 and TRBJ2-1; 8 nucleotides match TRBD2. Per the germline V gene, CDR1 is LGHNT and CDR2 is FRNRAP. This CDR3 region has 15 residues. V lost 1 base, J lost 5 bases, and 4 bases stayed unmatched. DNA for the CDR3: TGTGCTAGTGGTTTGGGACGGGGGGGAAACAATGAGCAGTTCTTC. Protein: CASGLGRGGNNEQFF.

The J gene is TRBJ1-1, the V gene TRBV7-9, with D possibly being TRBD1 (6 bases). This CDR3 region has 17 residues. The germline V gene encodes CDR1 SEHNR and CDR2 FQNEAQ (reference sequence). Deletions cut 5 bases from V and 4 bases from J, with 23 bases between. The CDR3 DNA is TGTGCCAGCAGCAGGAGCGGCAGGGGCTTGTTGGGCACTGAAGCTTTCTTT. Encoded protein: CASSRSGRGLLGTEAFF. The full variable domain, completed using reference TRBV7-9 and TRBJ1-1, is DTGVSQNPRHKITKRGQNVTFRCDPISEHNRLYWYRQTLGQGPEFLTYFQNEAQLEKSRLLSDRFSAERPKGSFSTLEIQRTEQGDSAMYLCASSRSGRGLLGTEAFFGQGTRLTVV.

V and J are TRBV7-2 and TRBJ1-2; TRBD1 matches at 7 bases. Germline lookup yields CDR1 SGHTA and CDR2 FQGNSA. The trim removed 8 bases at V and 2 bases at J, leaving 11 bases unmatched. The CDR3 consists of 15 residues. This chain's CDR3 is CASRDRVRENYGYTF. CDR3 DNA sequence: TGTGCCAGCCGAGACAGGGTGAGGGAAAACTATGGCTACACCTTC.

This clone was counted between two and nine times. V usage is TRBV11-2 and J usage is TRBJ1-4, with D possibly matching TRBD1 (5 bases). V lost 5 bases, J lost 8 bases, and 12 bases lay in between. The CDR3 sequence is 13 residues long. The germline gives CDR1 SGHAT, CDR2 FQNNGV. The CDR3, as DNA: TGTGCCAGCAGCCGGGAGGGGAACGAAAAACTGTTTTTT. This translates into CASSREGNEKLFF.

The gene calls are TRBV19 and TRBJ1-2, with 7 bases fitting TRBD1. Germline CDR1 LNHDA, CDR2 SQIVND (reference sequence). The CDR3 is 14 residues long. With 6 bases clipped from V and 5 bases from J, the junction kept 9 bases outside the gene matches. The CDR3 DNA follows: TGTGCCAGTAGCCCAACCTTGACAGGGTATGGCTACACCTTC. It is translated as CASSPTLTGYGYTF.

The chain links TRBV7-9 to TRBJ1-6, with unresolved D. CDR1 and CDR2 from the germline V gene are SEHNR and FQNEAQ (reference sequence). The CDR3 has 14 amino acids. The V end lost 0 bases, the J end lost 8 bases, and 8 bases lay between the germline ends. The CDR3 reads CASSLARRDSPLHF. As DNA, the CDR3 is TGTGCCAGCAGCTTAGCTAGGAGGGATTCACCCCTCCACTTT.

This clone has just a few counts. This chain joins TRBV15 and TRBJ2-5, with 8 bases matching TRBD1. Germline V gives CDR1 LNHNV, CDR2 YYDKDF (reference sequence). The trim removed 1 base at V and 4 bases at J, leaving 11 bases unmatched. The length of the CDR3 is 17 residues. This chain's CDR3 is CATSRGFGQGRGETQYF. In DNA form, the CDR3 reads TGTGCCACCAGCAGAGGATTCGGACAGGGACGGGGAGAGACCCAGTACTTC.

This rearrangement joins TRBV18 to TRBJ1-4; 8 bases are a match to TRBD1. The CDR3 covers 15 residues. V shed 2 bases and J 7 bases; nucleotides not matched to a gene: 6. Germline V lookup: CDR1 KGHSH, CDR2 LQKENI. The CDR3 is CASSPVYGQGEKLFF. In nucleotides, the CDR3 is TGTGCCAGCTCACCAGTTTACGGACAGGGTGAAAAACTGTTTTTT.

The chain couples TRBV6-1 to TRBJ1-6, with D possibly being TRBD1 (5 bases). Germline CDR1 is MNHNS and CDR2 is SASEGT. The CDR3 loop spans 13 amino acids. V was clipped by 6 bases and J by 7 bases, with 10 bases between them. DNA for the CDR3: TGTGCCAGCAGCCGGGGGATCAATTCACCCCTCCACTTT. Amino acid sequence: CASSRGINSPLHF.

This clone showed up just once. The chain recombines TRBV7-6 with TRBJ2-7; TRBD1 agrees at 10 bases. The germline gives CDR1 SGHVS, CDR2 FNYEAQ. With 1 base clipped from V and 2 bases from J, the junction kept 2 bases outside the gene matches. The CDR3 is 15 amino acids. The CDR3 reads CASSLEDRGAYEQYF. CDR3 nucleotides: TGTGCCAGCAGCTTAGAGGACAGGGGGGCCTACGAGCAGTACTTC.

The rearrangement links TRBV19 to TRBJ1-4; TRBD1 matches at 9 bases. CDR3 length equals 15 residues. The V gene end was trimmed by 4 bases and the J gene end by 5 bases; junction bases not matched to a gene: 5. Germline V gives CDR1 LNHDA, CDR2 SQIVND (reference sequence). CDR3 sequence: CASSTWTGANEKLFF. The CDR3 coding sequence is TGTGCCAGTAGTACCTGGACAGGGGCCAATGAAAAACTGTTTTTT.